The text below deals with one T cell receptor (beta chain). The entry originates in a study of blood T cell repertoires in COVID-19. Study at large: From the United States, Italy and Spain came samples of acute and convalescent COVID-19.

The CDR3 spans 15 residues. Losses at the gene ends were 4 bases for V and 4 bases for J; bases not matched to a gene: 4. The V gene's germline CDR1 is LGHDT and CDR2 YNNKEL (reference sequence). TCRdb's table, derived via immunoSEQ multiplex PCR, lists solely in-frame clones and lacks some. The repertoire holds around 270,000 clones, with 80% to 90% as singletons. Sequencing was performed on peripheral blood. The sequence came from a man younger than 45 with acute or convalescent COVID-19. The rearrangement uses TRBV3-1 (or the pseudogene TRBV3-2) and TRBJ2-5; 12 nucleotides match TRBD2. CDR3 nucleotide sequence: TGTGCCAGCAGCCTGCTAGCGGGAGGGGGAGAGACCCAGTACTTC. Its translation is CASSLLAGGGETQYF.